This T cell receptor beta chain was retrieved from a study of OX40 agonist ivuxolimab in advanced cancers. As for the study more broadly: Ivuxolimab was a fully human IgG2 agonistic monoclonal antibody targeting the costimulatory receptor OX40 (CD134). Partial responses occurred in three dose-escalation patients, of whom one had hepatocellular carcinoma and two had cutaneous melanoma. Intravenous ivuxolimab was administered to patients every 2 weeks at six dose levels: 0.01, 0.1, 0.3, 1.5, 3 and 10 mg/kg. In the dose-escalation cohort, roughly 82% of patients were male, and the mean age was roughly 60 years with a range of roughly 23 to 79. Prior anti-PD-1, anti-PD-L1 or anti-CTLA-4 therapy was permitted, and checkpoint inhibitors had been received by around 39% of dose-escalation patients. Peripheral TCRbeta sequencing was intended to test whether TCR sequence diversity was altered and clonal T-cell expansion was caused by ivuxolimab. The paper describes the monotherapy dose-escalation part (N of about 47 patients) of the phase I trial of ivuxolimab. Of the 50 or so patients in dose escalation, 19 had hepatocellular carcinoma, roughly 15 had melanoma, 9 had renal cell carcinoma and 9 had head and neck cancer.

The trial excluded patients who had a history of autoimmune disease or were on systemic immunosuppression. Peripheral blood for TCR sequencing was drawn from every dose cohort at baseline, at cycle 4 day 1 and at cycle 7 day 1. Samples came from an open-label, multicenter, first-in-human phase I dose-escalation trial of ivuxolimab. The trial enrolled adults with locally advanced or metastatic head and neck squamous cell, hepatocellular, melanoma or renal cell carcinoma. Before TCR sequencing, CD4+ T cells and CD8+ T cells from peripheral blood were sorted into separate populations. About this clone itself: This receptor's antigen is unknown. Qualities for individual bases were not recorded, and no much larger clone is one base off.

Unmatched junction bases come to 21, with V trimmed by 7 bases and J by 4 bases. Taken from the germline V gene, the CDR1 and CDR2 loops are MDHEN and SYDVKM. From the cysteine up to the phenylalanine, the CDR3 has a length of 20 residues. Only CDR3 DNA is held: 60 bases, read in frame from base 1. Overall study outcomes, separate from this receptor: Antigen specificity was not determined for the clonally expanded peripheral T cells. At doses from 0.1 to 3.0 mg/kg, clonal expansion was seen in both CD4+ and CD8+ blood T cells between baseline and week 6. Low levels of normalized T-cell clonal expansion were also shown by some nonresponding patients. After ivuxolimab, more expanded clones were found on average in CD8+ T cells than in CD4+ T cells. In the 0.1-3.0 mg/kg groups, partial responders had among the lowest normalized peripheral clonal expansion, particularly in CD8+ T cells.

Genomic DNA was extracted from sorted cells for sequencing of the TCRbeta CDR3 region. The immunoSEQ Assay was used to sequence the TCRbeta CDR3 regions. TCRdb stores this immuneACCESS table with in-frame sequences only. Part of the clones is absent; in the studies checked, under half of the shortfall reflects unresolved V genes, and no reason is known for the rest. This sample lists roughly 60,000 clones; 75% to 95% were detected once. The biggest ten clones account for more than 13% of the sample. The chain is assembled from TRBV28 and TRBJ2-7; 14 nucleotides in the junction match TRBD2. The origin of this receptor is an adult with an advanced solid tumor such as melanoma, head and neck, liver or kidney cancer. This sample comprised CD4+ or CD8+ T cells sorted from blood, obtained in a trial of the OX40 agonist ivuxolimab. The base sequence is TGTGCCAGCAAAACGACCAGGGTGACTAGCGGGAGGGCGTCGTCGTACGAGCAGTACTTC. Its protein reads: CASKTTRVTSGRASSYEQYF.